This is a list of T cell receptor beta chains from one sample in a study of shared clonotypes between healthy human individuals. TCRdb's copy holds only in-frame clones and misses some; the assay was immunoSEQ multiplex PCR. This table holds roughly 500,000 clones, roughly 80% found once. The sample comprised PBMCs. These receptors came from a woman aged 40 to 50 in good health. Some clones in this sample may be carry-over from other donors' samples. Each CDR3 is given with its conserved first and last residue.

CASSLTSRVGAFF	TRBV7-2	TRBJ1-1
CASSLGSSGEKLFF	TRBV5-4	TRBJ1-4
CASSATGWDNQPQHF	TRBV9	TRBJ1-5
CASSAGGQGKITQYF	TRBV5-1	TRBJ2-3
CASSQASTAGMTDTQYF	TRBV4-3	TRBJ2-3
CASSDLTGSRNTIYF	TRBV25-1	TRBJ1-3
CASSPQGGDTQYF	TRBV11-3	TRBJ2-3
CASSRGPPVNNQPQHF	TRBV7-9	TRBJ1-5
CASSEFGPAVNEQFF	TRBV10-1	TRBJ2-1
CSVEERKKGVEKLFF	TRBV29-1	TRBJ1-4
CASRRTEYSNQPQHF	TRBV2	TRBJ1-5
CASSFTGTGEGEQYF	TRBV5-1	TRBJ2-7
CASSSGEGSYNEQFF	TRBV7-6	TRBJ2-1
CASSEQGTLEQFF	TRBV4-1	TRBJ2-1
CASSYSSTGTGNTIYF	TRBV7-2	TRBJ1-3
CATAQGSANTEAFF	TRBV19	TRBJ1-1
CASRTGSYEQYF	TRBV10-3	TRBJ2-7
CASSQTSGINTGELFF	TRBV11-3	TRBJ2-2
CASSPTRRTAYQPQHF	TRBV28	TRBJ1-5
CASSTPDAFGQPQHF	TRBV27	TRBJ1-5
CASSVEGTSFYEQYF	TRBV9	TRBJ2-7
CASSSGTVRGYTF	TRBV27	TRBJ1-2
CATPIGRGKGETQYF	TRBV6-1	TRBJ2-5
CASSATYSSGNTIYF	TRBV2	TRBJ1-3
CASSVELAGADTQYF	TRBV9	TRBJ2-3
CASSRQVTSYEQYF	TRBV6-5	TRBJ2-7
CASSQQGTGGYEQYF	TRBV4-1	-
CASSGQGAADNEQFF	TRBV2	TRBJ2-1
CATSRDRRTRETQYF	TRBV15	TRBJ2-5
CASSYGGRASEQYF	TRBV6-6	TRBJ2-7
CASSIRTANTGELFF	TRBV5-1	TRBJ2-2
CASSKSGDSEAFF	TRBV19	TRBJ1-1
CASSLGGLTQETQYF	TRBV5-1	TRBJ2-5
CASSVGEGNYGYTF	TRBV6-5	TRBJ1-2
CASSLMVGGNEQFF	TRBV5-1	TRBJ2-1
CASSSGLAGLSYEQYF	TRBV5-5	TRBJ2-7
CAWSPGGDYGYTF	TRBV30	TRBJ1-2
CASSLASGSLTGELFF	TRBV5-1	TRBJ2-2
CASRGPGINQPQHF	TRBV27	TRBJ1-5
CASSRRGGLETQYF	TRBV7-2	TRBJ2-5
CASRPRGLYEQYF	TRBV5-8	TRBJ2-7